What follows is one T cell receptor beta chain and its context. Seattle cases were enrolled at active infection and followed longitudinally. Per the original methods: Nucleated cell number was recorded as an estimate derived from reference gene primer amplification. The method was immunoSEQ multiplex PCR; TCRdb's version includes in-frame clones alone and lacks a portion of them. The V and J calls and clone size come from that table; D and trimming were worked out from the DNA. The table has approximately 150,000 clones, approximately 85% seen once. The sample comes from a study of blood T cell repertoires in COVID-19. V shed 5 bases and J 12 bases; nucleotides not matched to a gene: 9. The CDR3 length is 13 residues. The germline V gene encodes CDR1 SGHTA and CDR2 FQGNSA.

The sequencing input was peripheral blood. The receptor was derived from a woman aged 45-59 years with COVID-19, enrolled during active disease. The chain links TRBV7-2 to TRBJ2-1; 8 bases map to TRBD1. As DNA, the CDR3 is TGTGCCAGCAGCCCGCGATCACAGGGGGTGCAGTTCTTC. It specifies CASSPRSQGVQFF.